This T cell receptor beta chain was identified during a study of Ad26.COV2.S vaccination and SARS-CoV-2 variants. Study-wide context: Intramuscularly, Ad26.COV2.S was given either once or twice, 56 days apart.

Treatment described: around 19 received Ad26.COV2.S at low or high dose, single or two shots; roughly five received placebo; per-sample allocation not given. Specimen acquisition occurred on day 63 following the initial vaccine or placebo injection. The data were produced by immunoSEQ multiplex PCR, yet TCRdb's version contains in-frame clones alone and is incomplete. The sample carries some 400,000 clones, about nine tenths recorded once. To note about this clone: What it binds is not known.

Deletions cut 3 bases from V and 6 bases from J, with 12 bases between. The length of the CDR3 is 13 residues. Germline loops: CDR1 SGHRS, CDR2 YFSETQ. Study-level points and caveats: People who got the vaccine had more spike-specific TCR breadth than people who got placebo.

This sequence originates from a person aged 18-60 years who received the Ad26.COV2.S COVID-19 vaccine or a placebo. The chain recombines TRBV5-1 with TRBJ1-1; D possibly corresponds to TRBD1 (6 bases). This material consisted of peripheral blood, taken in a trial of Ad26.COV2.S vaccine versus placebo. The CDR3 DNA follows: TGCGCCAGCAGCTCTGGGACAATTCCTGAAGCTTTCTTT. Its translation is CASSSGTIPEAFF.